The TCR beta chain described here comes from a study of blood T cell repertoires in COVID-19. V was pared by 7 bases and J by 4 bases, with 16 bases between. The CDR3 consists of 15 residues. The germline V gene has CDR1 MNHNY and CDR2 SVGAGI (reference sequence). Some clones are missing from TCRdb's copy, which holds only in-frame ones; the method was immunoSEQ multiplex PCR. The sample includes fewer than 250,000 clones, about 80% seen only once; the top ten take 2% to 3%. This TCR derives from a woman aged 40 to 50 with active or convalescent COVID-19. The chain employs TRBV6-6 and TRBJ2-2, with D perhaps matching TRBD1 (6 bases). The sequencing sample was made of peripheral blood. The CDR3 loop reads CASIRGRTRTGELFF. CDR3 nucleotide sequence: TGTGCCAGCATCAGGGGACGGACGCGCACCGGGGAGCTGTTTTTT.